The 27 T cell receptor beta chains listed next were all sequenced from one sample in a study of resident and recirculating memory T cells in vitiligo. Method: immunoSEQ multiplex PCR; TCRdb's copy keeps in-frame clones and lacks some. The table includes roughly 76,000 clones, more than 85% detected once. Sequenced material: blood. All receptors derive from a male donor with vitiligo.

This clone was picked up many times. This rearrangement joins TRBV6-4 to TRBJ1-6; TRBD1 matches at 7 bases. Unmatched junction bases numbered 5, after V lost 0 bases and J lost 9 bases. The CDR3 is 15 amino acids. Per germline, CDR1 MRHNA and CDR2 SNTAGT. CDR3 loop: CASSDSRQGGSPLHF. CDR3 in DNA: TGTGCCAGCAGTGACTCGAGACAGGGAGGTTCACCCCTCCACTTT.

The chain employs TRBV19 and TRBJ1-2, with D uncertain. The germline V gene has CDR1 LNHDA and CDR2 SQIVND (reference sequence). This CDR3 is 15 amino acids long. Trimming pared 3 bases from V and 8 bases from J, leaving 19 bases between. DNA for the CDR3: TGTGCCAGTAGTATGGTCCTCCAGGCCCGTTGGGGCTACACCTTC. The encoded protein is CASSMVLQARWGYTF.

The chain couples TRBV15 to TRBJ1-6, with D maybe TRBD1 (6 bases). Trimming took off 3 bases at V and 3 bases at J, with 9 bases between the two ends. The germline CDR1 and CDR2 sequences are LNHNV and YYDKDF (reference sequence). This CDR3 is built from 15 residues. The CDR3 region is CATSRDSRYNSPLHF. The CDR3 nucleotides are TGTGCCACCAGCAGGGACAGTCGCTATAATTCACCCCTCCACTTT.

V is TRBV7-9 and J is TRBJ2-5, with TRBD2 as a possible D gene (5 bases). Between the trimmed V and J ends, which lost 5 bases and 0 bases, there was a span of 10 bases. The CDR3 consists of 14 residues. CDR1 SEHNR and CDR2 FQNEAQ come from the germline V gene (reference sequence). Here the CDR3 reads CASSASPNQETQYF. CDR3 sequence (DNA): TGTGCCAGCAGCGCTAGCCCGAACCAAGAGACCCAGTACTTC.

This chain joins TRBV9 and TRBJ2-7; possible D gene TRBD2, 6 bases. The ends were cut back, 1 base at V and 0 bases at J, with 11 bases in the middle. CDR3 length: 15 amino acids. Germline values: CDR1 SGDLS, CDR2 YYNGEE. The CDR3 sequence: CASSVSWGDSYEQYF. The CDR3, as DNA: TGTGCCAGCAGCGTAAGTTGGGGGGACTCCTACGAGCAGTACTTC.

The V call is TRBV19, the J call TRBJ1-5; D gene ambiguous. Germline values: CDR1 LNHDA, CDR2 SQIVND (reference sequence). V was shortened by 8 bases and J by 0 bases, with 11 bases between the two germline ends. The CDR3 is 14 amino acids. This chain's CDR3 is CASGGPYSNQPQHF. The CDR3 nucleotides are TGTGCCAGTGGAGGGCCTTATAGCAATCAGCCCCAGCATTTT. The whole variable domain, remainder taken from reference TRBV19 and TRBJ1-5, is DGGITQSPKYLFRKEGQNVTLSCEQNLNHDAMYWYRQDPGQGLRLIYYSQIVNDFQKGDIAEGYSVSREKKESFPLTVTSAQKNPTAFYLCASGGPYSNQPQHFGDGTRLSIL.

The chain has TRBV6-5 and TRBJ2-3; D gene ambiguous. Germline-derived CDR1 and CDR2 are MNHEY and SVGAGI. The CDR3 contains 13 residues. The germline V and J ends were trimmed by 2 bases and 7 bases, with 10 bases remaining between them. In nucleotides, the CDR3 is TGTGCCAGCAGTTACAGGTCAGCGAATACGCAGTATTTT. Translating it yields CASSYRSANTQYF.

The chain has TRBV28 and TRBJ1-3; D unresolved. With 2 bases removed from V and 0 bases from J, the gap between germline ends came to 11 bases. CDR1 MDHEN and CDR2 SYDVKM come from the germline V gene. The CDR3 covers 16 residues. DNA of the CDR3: TGTGCCAGCAGTTTACTCCCGACAAGCTCTGGAAACACCATATATTTT. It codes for CASSLLPTSSGNTIYF.

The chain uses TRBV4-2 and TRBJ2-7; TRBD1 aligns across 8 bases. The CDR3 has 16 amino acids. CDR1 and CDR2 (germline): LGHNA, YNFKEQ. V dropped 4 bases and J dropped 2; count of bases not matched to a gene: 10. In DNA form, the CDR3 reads TGTGCCAGCAGCCCCGGACAGGGTAGAGTCCCCTACGAGCAGTACTTC. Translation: CASSPGQGRVPYEQYF.

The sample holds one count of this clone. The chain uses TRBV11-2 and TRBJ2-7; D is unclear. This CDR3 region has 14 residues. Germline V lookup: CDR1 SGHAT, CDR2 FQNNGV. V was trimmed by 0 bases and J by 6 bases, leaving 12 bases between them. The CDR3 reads CASSLDNTFLEQYF. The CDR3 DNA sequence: TGTGCCAGCAGCTTAGATAACACCTTTCTCGAGCAGTACTTC. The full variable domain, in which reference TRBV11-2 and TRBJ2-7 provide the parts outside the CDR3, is EAGVAQSPRYKIIEKRQSVAFWCNPISGHATLYWYQQILGQGPKLLIQFQNNGVVDDSQLPKDRFSAERLKGVDSTLKIQPAKLEDSAVYLCASSLDNTFLEQYFGPGTRLTVT.

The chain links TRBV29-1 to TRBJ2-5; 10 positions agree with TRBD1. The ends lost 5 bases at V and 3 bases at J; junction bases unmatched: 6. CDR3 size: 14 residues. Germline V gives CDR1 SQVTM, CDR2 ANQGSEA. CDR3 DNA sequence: TGCAGCGTTCCCAGGGGACAGGGGAAAGAGACCCAGTACTTC. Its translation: CSVPRGQGKETQYF.

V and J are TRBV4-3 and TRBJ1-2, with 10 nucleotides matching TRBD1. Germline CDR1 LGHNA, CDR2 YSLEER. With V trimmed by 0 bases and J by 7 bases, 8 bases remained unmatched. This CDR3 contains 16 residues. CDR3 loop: CASSQDTGTGVLGYTF. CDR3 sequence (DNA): TGCGCCAGCAGCCAAGATACCGGGACAGGGGTTCTTGGCTACACCTTC.

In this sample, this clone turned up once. The chain's CDR3 is CASSLFDLDEQFF. CDR3 in DNA: TGTGCCAGCAGTTTGTTTGACTTGGATGAGCAGTTCTTC. The gene calls are TRBV27 and TRBJ2-1, with unresolved D. The germline V and J ends were trimmed by 3 bases and 8 bases, with 11 bases remaining between them. The CDR3 consists of 13 residues. Per germline, CDR1 MNHEY and CDR2 SMNVEV (reference sequence).

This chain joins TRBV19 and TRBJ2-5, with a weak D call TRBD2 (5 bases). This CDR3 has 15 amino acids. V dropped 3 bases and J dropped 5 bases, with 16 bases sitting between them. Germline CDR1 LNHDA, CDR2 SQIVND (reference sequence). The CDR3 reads CASSMVGGVWETQYF. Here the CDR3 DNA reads TGTGCCAGTAGTATGGTCGGAGGAGTGTGGGAGACCCAGTACTTC.

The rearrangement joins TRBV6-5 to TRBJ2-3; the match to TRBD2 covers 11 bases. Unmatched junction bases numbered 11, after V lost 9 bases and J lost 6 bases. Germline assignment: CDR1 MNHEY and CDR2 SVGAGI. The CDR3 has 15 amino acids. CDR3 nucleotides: TGTGCCAGTTTAGCGGGGGGGCCGAGAGGGGATACGCAGTATTTT. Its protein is CASLAGGPRGDTQYF.

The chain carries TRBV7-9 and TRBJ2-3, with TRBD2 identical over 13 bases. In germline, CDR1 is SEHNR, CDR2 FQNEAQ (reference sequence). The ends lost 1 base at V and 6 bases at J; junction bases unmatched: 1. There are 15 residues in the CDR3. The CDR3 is CASSLELAGGDTQYF. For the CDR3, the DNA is TGTGCCAGCAGCTTAGAACTAGCGGGGGGGGATACGCAGTATTTT.

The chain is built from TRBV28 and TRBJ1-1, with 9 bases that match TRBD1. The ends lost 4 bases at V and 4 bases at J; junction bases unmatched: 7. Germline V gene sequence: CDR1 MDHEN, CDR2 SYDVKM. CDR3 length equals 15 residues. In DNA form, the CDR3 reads TGTGCCAGCAGTTCTTACAGGGGGCAGGTCACTGAAGCTTTCTTT. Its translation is CASSSYRGQVTEAFF. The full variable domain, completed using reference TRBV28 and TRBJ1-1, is DVKVTQSSRYLVKRTGEKVFLECVQDMDHENMFWYRQDPGLGLRLIYFSYDVKMKEKGDIPEGYSVSREKKERFSLILESASTNQTSMYLCASSSYRGQVTEAFFGQGTRLTVV.

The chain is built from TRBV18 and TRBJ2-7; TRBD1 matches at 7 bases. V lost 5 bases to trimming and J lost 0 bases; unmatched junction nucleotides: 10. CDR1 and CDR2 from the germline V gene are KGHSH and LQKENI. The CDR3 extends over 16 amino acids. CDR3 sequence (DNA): TGTGCCAGCTCAGCCGGGACAGCAAGATTCTCCTACGAGCAGTACTTC. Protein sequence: CASSAGTARFSYEQYF.

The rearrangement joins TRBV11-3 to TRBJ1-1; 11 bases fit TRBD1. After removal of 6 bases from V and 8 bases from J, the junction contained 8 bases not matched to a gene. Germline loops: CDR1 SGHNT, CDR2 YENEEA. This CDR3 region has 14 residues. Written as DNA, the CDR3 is TGTGCCAGCAGTCACGGACAGGGGGCTAGGGAAGCTTTCTTT. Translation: CASSHGQGAREAFF.

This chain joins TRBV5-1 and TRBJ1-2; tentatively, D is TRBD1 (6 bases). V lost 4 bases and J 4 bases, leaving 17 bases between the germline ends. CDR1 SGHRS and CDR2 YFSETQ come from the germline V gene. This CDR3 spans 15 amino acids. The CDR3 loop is CASSLEGDRGYGYTF. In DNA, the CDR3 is TGCGCCAGCAGCCTGGAGGGGGATCGGGGCTATGGCTACACCTTC.

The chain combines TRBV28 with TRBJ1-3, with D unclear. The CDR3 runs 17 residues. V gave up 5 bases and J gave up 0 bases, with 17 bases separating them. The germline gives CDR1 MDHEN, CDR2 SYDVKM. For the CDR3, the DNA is TGTGCCAGCAGTCCTGATCGTGGCAGAAGCTCTGGAAACACCATATATTTT. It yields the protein CASSPDRGRSSGNTIYF.

Here the CDR3 reads CASSAHLAGGNNEQFF. Written as DNA, the CDR3 is TGTGCCAGCAGCGCCCACTTAGCGGGGGGGAATAATGAGCAGTTCTTC. The rearrangement links TRBV9 to TRBJ2-1; 11 positions agree with TRBD2. V lost 3 bases to trimming and J lost 7 bases; unmatched junction nucleotides: 9. This CDR3 contains 16 residues. CDR1 and CDR2 from the germline V gene are SGDLS and YYNGEE. Full variable domain (rest looked up from reference TRBV9 and TRBJ2-1): DSGVTQTPKHLITATGQRVTLRCSPRSGDLSVYWYQQSLDQGLQFLIQYYNGEERAKGNILERFSAQQFPDLHSELNLSSLELGDSALYFCASSAHLAGGNNEQFFGPGTRLTVL.

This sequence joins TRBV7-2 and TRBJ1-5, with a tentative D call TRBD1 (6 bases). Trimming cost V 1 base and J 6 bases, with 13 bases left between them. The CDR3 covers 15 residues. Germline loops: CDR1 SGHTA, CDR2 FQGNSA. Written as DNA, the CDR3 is TGTGCCAGCAGCTTAGTCAGGGGATTAATTCAGCCCCAGCATTTT. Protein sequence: CASSLVRGLIQPQHF.

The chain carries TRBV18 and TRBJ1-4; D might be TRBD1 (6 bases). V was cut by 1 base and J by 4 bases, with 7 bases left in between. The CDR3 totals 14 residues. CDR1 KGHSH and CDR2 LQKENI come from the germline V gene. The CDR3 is CASSPLQGNEKLFF. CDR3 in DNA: TGTGCCAGCTCACCACTACAGGGTAATGAAAAACTGTTTTTT.

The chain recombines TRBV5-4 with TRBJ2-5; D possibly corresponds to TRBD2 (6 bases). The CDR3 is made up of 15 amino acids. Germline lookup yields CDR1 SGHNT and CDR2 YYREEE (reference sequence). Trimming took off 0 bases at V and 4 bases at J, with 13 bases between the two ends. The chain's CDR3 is CASSLAINGGETQYF. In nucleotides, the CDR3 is TGTGCCAGCAGCTTGGCCATTAACGGGGGAGAGACCCAGTACTTC.

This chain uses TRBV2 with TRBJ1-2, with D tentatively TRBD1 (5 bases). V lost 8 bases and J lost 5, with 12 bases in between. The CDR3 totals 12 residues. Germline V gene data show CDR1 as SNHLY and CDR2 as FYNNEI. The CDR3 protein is CASVGGGYGYTF. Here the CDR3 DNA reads TGTGCCAGCGTCGGTGGGGGGTATGGCTACACCTTC.

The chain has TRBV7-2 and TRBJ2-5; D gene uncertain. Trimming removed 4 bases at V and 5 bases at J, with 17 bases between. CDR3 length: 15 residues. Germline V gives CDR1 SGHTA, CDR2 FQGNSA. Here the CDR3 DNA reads TGTGCCAGCAGCTGGTCGACAACCCAAGGCGAGACCCAGTACTTC. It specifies CASSWSTTQGETQYF.